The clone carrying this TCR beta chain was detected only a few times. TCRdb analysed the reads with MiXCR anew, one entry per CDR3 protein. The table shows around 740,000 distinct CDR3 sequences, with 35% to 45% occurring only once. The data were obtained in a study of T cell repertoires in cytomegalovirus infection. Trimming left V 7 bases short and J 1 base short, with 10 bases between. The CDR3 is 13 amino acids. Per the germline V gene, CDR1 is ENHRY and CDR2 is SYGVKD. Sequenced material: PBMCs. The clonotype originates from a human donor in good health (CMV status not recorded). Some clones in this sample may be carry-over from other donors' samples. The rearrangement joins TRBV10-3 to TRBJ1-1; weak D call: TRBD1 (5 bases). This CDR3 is CAIKTQGNTEAFF. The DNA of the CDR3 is TGTGCCATCAAAACCCAGGGGAACACTGAAGCTTTCTTT.